This T cell receptor (beta chain) was identified during a study of blood T cell repertoires in COVID-19. Study-level background: Nucleic acid was either cDNA or gDNA, and it came from T cells, B-cell-depleted T cells, or PBMCs.

This clone was observed a few times. The CDR3 has 14 residues. Trimming took 0 bases from V and 3 from J; bases not matched to a gene: 0. Germline assignment: CDR1 MNHEY and CDR2 SVGAGI. Only in-frame clones appear in the TCRdb table, and some are missing; sequencing was by immunoSEQ multiplex PCR. The sample lists around 180,000 clones; around 87% were seen once. The sample was peripheral blood. This chain connects TRBV6-5 to TRBJ1-2; 8 bases are a match to TRBD1. This clonotype was sampled from a man aged 40-49 years with active or convalescent COVID-19. DNA of the CDR3: TGTGCCAGCAGTTACTCGGGACAGGACTATGGCTACACCTTC. Its translation: CASSYSGQDYGYTF.